Listed below are T cell receptor beta chains from one sample, sequenced in a study of CD8 T cells in Susac syndrome. Using its own MiXCR run on the immunoSEQ multiplex PCR reads, TCRdb lists one record per CDR3 protein. The sample has approximately 190,000 distinct CDR3 sequences, roughly 94% seen once; the top ten hold 0.16%. Input material: CD8+ T cells from PBMCs. These receptors all stem from a human donor with Susac syndrome. The CDR3 runs from the conserved cysteine through the conserved F or W. Fields, in order: clone size, V gene, D gene, J gene, CDR3 protein, CDR3 DNA. A D gene is named only where the DNA matches it firmly. Clone size is stated in some rows and not others, as once, few, many or a class when expanded.

clone_size: -
v_call: TRBV7-9
d_call: -
j_call: TRBJ2-4
cdr3_aa: CASSAEGSWGIQYF
cdr3_nt: TGTGCCAGCAGCGCCGAAGGTTCGTGGGGCATTCAGTACTTC

clone_size: -
v_call: TRBV6-1
d_call: TRBD1
j_call: TRBJ1-2
cdr3_aa: CASRGTGGWEDYGYTF
cdr3_nt: TGTGCCAGCAGAGGGACAGGGGGATGGGAAGACTATGGCTACACCTTC

clone_size: -
v_call: TRBV24-1
d_call: -
j_call: TRBJ1-2
cdr3_aa: CATSDSSAPLYGYTF
cdr3_nt: TGTGCCACCAGTGATTCGTCGGCCCCCCTCTATGGCTACACCTTC

clone_size: -
v_call: TRBV3-1
d_call: -
j_call: TRBJ2-7
cdr3_aa: CASSPSIREAYEQYF
cdr3_nt: TGTGCCAGCAGCCCCAGCATAAGGGAGGCCTACGAGCAGTACTTC

clone_size: -
v_call: TRBV20-1
d_call: TRBD1
j_call: TRBJ1-1
cdr3_aa: CSAQGRQGEAFF
cdr3_nt: TGCAGTGCCCAAGGGCGACAGGGTGAAGCTTTCTTT

clone_size: -
v_call: TRBV2
d_call: -
j_call: TRBJ2-1
cdr3_aa: CASSEYEGGLNEQFF
cdr3_nt: TGTGCCAGCAGTGAATACGAGGGGGGGCTGAATGAGCAGTTCTTC

clone_size: -
v_call: TRBV2
d_call: -
j_call: TRBJ1-2
cdr3_aa: CASMGDDYGYTF
cdr3_nt: TGTGCCAGCATGGGGGACGACTATGGCTACACCTTC

clone_size: -
v_call: TRBV29-1
d_call: -
j_call: TRBJ2-6
cdr3_aa: CSVDTGEGANVLTF
cdr3_nt: TGCAGCGTTGATACGGGGGAAGGGGCCAACGTCCTGACTTTC

clone_size: -
v_call: TRBV25-1
d_call: TRBD1
j_call: TRBJ2-5
cdr3_aa: CASGSRDSRYQETQYF
cdr3_nt: TGTGCCAGCGGCTCACGGGACAGCAGGTACCAAGAGACCCAGTACTTC

clone_size: -
v_call: TRBV19
d_call: -
j_call: TRBJ2-1
cdr3_aa: CASSSPAGYNEQFF
cdr3_nt: TGTGCCAGTAGCTCTCCCGCGGGGTACAATGAGCAGTTCTTC

clone_size: -
v_call: TRBV7-8
d_call: -
j_call: TRBJ1-1
cdr3_aa: CASSLQGREPEAFF
cdr3_nt: TGTGCCAGCAGCTTACAGGGAAGGGAACCTGAAGCTTTCTTT

clone_size: -
v_call: TRBV30
d_call: TRBD2
j_call: TRBJ2-7
cdr3_aa: CAWGLVGDEQYF
cdr3_nt: TGTGCCTGGGGACTAGTCGGCGACGAGCAGTACTTC

clone_size: -
v_call: TRBV27
d_call: TRBD1
j_call: TRBJ1-1
cdr3_aa: CASSPPYRQGLRAFF
cdr3_nt: TGTGCCAGCAGTCCCCCCTATCGACAGGGGCTTAGAGCTTTCTTT

clone_size: -
v_call: TRBV2
d_call: -
j_call: TRBJ2-6
cdr3_aa: CASSETGANVLTF
cdr3_nt: TGTGCCAGCAGCGAGACCGGGGCCAACGTCCTGACTTTC

clone_size: -
v_call: TRBV4-1
d_call: -
j_call: TRBJ2-1
cdr3_aa: CASSQDPSGEQFF
cdr3_nt: TGCGCCAGCAGCCAAGATCCAAGCGGTGAGCAGTTCTTC

clone_size: -
v_call: TRBV5-1
d_call: TRBD1
j_call: TRBJ2-7
cdr3_aa: CASSFGQAPSEQYF
cdr3_nt: TGCGCCAGCAGCTTCGGACAGGCCCCTAGCGAGCAGTACTTC

clone_size: -
v_call: TRBV9
d_call: -
j_call: TRBJ2-7
cdr3_aa: CASSVFVSSYEQYF
cdr3_nt: TGTGCCAGCAGCGTCTTTGTAAGCAGTTACGAGCAGTACTTC

clone_size: -
v_call: TRBV20-1
d_call: TRBD1
j_call: TRBJ1-6
cdr3_aa: CSARDTGAFYNSPLHF
cdr3_nt: TGCAGTGCTAGAGACACAGGGGCTTTTTATAATTCACCCCTCCACTTT

clone_size: -
v_call: TRBV30
d_call: -
j_call: TRBJ2-3
cdr3_aa: CAWSALGGFPDTQYF
cdr3_nt: TGTGCCTGGAGTGCCCTTGGGGGGTTCCCGGATACGCAGTATTTT

clone_size: once
v_call: TRBV10-2
d_call: -
j_call: TRBJ2-7
cdr3_aa: CASSEFGGEQYF
cdr3_nt: TGCGCCAGCAGTGAATTCGGGGGCGAGCAGTACTTC

clone_size: -
v_call: TRBV27
d_call: TRBD2
j_call: TRBJ2-3
cdr3_aa: CASSPGLAGADTQYF
cdr3_nt: TGTGCCAGCAGTCCGGGACTAGCGGGAGCAGATACGCAGTATTTT

clone_size: -
v_call: TRBV4-1
d_call: -
j_call: TRBJ2-1
cdr3_aa: CASTWDGSSYNEQFF
cdr3_nt: TGCGCCAGCACCTGGGACGGGAGCTCCTACAATGAGCAGTTCTTC

clone_size: -
v_call: TRBV19
d_call: TRBD2
j_call: TRBJ2-1
cdr3_aa: CASSSSSGRALYNEQFF
cdr3_nt: TGTGCCAGTAGTTCTTCTAGCGGGAGGGCCCTCTACAATGAGCAGTTCTTC

clone_size: -
v_call: TRBV20-1
d_call: TRBD1
j_call: TRBJ2-1
cdr3_aa: CSAKRQGPNEQFF
cdr3_nt: TGCAGTGCTAAGCGACAGGGTCCCAATGAGCAGTTCTTC

clone_size: -
v_call: TRBV7-9
d_call: -
j_call: TRBJ2-7
cdr3_aa: CASSLQGWQYF
cdr3_nt: TGTGCCAGCAGCTTACAGGGGTGGCAGTACTTC

clone_size: -
v_call: TRBV9
d_call: -
j_call: TRBJ2-7
cdr3_aa: CASSGGGTSYEQYF
cdr3_nt: TGTGCCAGCAGCGGAGGGGGGACCTCCTACGAGCAGTACTTC

clone_size: -
v_call: TRBV29-1
d_call: TRBD1
j_call: TRBJ1-2
cdr3_aa: CSVRQGMDYGYTF
cdr3_nt: TGCAGCGTCCGACAGGGAATGGACTATGGCTACACCTTC

clone_size: -
v_call: TRBV4-2
d_call: -
j_call: TRBJ1-5
cdr3_aa: CASSQEDTGYSNQPQHF
cdr3_nt: TGTGCCAGCAGCCAAGAAGATACAGGTTATAGCAATCAGCCCCAGCATTTT

clone_size: -
v_call: TRBV20-1
d_call: TRBD1
j_call: TRBJ1-5
cdr3_aa: CSASRQGDQPQHF
cdr3_nt: TGCAGTGCTAGTCGACAGGGAGATCAGCCCCAGCATTTT

clone_size: -
v_call: TRBV5-1
d_call: TRBD1
j_call: TRBJ2-6
cdr3_aa: CASAPGQGAAGANVLTF
cdr3_nt: TGCGCCAGCGCGCCGGGACAGGGGGCAGCTGGGGCCAACGTCCTGACTTTC

clone_size: -
v_call: TRBV5-4
d_call: -
j_call: TRBJ1-6
cdr3_aa: CASSLAPNSPLHF
cdr3_nt: TGTGCCAGCAGCTTGGCACCTAATTCACCCCTCCACTTT

clone_size: -
v_call: TRBV5-1
d_call: -
j_call: TRBJ2-7
cdr3_aa: CASSIGSLYGQYF
cdr3_nt: TGCGCCAGCAGCATTGGTAGCTTGTACGGGCAGTACTTC

clone_size: -
v_call: TRBV12-3/TRBV12-4
d_call: TRBD1
j_call: TRBJ2-1
cdr3_aa: CASSSGQGYNEQFF
cdr3_nt: TGTGCCAGCAGTTCGGGACAGGGCTACAATGAGCAGTTCTTC

clone_size: -
v_call: TRBV9
d_call: -
j_call: TRBJ1-2
cdr3_aa: CASSVGYGYTF
cdr3_nt: TGTGCCAGCAGCGTAGGATATGGCTACACCTTC

clone_size: -
v_call: TRBV28
d_call: TRBD1
j_call: TRBJ2-7
cdr3_aa: CASSLRGTGDYEQYF
cdr3_nt: TGTGCCAGCAGTTTAAGGGGGACAGGGGATTACGAGCAGTACTTC

clone_size: -
v_call: TRBV28
d_call: -
j_call: TRBJ2-4
cdr3_aa: CASRGKGILAKNIQYF
cdr3_nt: TGTGCCAGCAGAGGGAAGGGGATACTAGCCAAAAACATTCAGTACTTC

clone_size: once
v_call: TRBV5-6
d_call: -
j_call: TRBJ2-1
cdr3_aa: CASSLGLFSLFF
cdr3_nt: TGTGCCAGCAGCTTGGGACTATTTTCACTGTTCTTC

clone_size: -
v_call: TRBV4-1
d_call: -
j_call: TRBJ2-1
cdr3_aa: CASSQPSRGADNEQFF
cdr3_nt: TGCGCCAGCAGCCAACCCTCCCGGGGGGCGGACAATGAGCAGTTCTTC

clone_size: -
v_call: TRBV19
d_call: TRBD2
j_call: TRBJ2-5
cdr3_aa: CASTRGGTQETQYF
cdr3_nt: TGTGCCAGTACACGGGGGGGCACGCAAGAGACCCAGTACTTC

clone_size: -
v_call: TRBV7-7
d_call: TRBD1
j_call: TRBJ2-2
cdr3_aa: CASSPGQGAVLTGELFF
cdr3_nt: TGTGCTAGCAGCCCAGGACAGGGGGCCGTCTTGACCGGGGAGCTGTTTTTT

clone_size: few
v_call: TRBV7-2
d_call: -
j_call: TRBJ2-2
cdr3_aa: CASSLAGGNTGELFF
cdr3_nt: TGTGCCAGCAGCTTAGCGGGAGGGAACACCGGGGAGCTGTTTTTT

clone_size: -
v_call: TRBV7-2
d_call: -
j_call: TRBJ2-5
cdr3_aa: CASSVEPDRQETQYF
cdr3_nt: TGTGCCAGCAGCGTAGAACCAGACAGGCAAGAGACCCAGTACTTC

clone_size: few
v_call: TRBV20-1
d_call: -
j_call: TRBJ2-7
cdr3_aa: CSASEGSYEQYF
cdr3_nt: TGCAGTGCTAGCGAGGGCTCCTACGAGCAGTACTTC

clone_size: -
v_call: TRBV4-1
d_call: -
j_call: TRBJ1-6
cdr3_aa: CASSHSTGLDSPLHF
cdr3_nt: TGCGCCAGCAGCCATAGTACAGGGCTTGATTCACCCCTCCACTTT

clone_size: -
v_call: TRBV6-5
d_call: -
j_call: TRBJ1-1
cdr3_aa: CASRGYQDSSGEAFF
cdr3_nt: TGTGCCAGCAGAGGTTATCAGGACTCTTCGGGTGAAGCTTTCTTT

clone_size: -
v_call: TRBV12-3/TRBV12-4
d_call: -
j_call: TRBJ2-1
cdr3_aa: CASSLGGTVPEQFF
cdr3_nt: TGTGCCAGCAGTTTAGGGGGAACGGTACCAGAGCAGTTCTTC

clone_size: -
v_call: TRBV15
d_call: -
j_call: TRBJ2-2
cdr3_aa: CATNREVVGTGELFF
cdr3_nt: TGTGCCACCAACAGAGAAGTTGTCGGAACCGGGGAGCTGTTTTTT

clone_size: -
v_call: TRBV28
d_call: -
j_call: TRBJ2-7
cdr3_aa: CASSPKRGRAGVPYEQYF
cdr3_nt: TGTGCCAGCAGCCCTAAACGGGGGAGAGCCGGGGTTCCCTACGAGCAGTACTTC